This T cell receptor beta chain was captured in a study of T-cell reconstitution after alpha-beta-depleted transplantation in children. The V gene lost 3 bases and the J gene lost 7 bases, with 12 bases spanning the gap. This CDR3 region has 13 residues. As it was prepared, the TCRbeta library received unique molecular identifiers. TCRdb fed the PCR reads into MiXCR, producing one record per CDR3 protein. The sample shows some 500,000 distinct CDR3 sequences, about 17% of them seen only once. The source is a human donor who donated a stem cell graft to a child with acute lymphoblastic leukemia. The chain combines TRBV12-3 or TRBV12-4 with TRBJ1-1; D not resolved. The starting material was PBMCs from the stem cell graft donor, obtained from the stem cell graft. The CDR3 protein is CASSLMEKGEAFF. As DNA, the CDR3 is TGTGCCAGCAGTTTGATGGAGAAGGGTGAAGCTTTCTTT.